A single sample is the source of the 17 T cell receptor beta chains below, sequenced in a study of blood T cell repertoires in COVID-19. The data were produced by immunoSEQ multiplex PCR, yet TCRdb's version contains in-frame clones alone and is incomplete. The sample lists 150,000 to 200,000 clones, over 80% occurring once. Sequenced: PBMCs or T cells enriched from blood (not recorded which). All receptors come from a woman aged 25 to 45 who had been exposed to COVID-19.

The chain is built from TRBV27 and TRBJ2-1, with TRBD2 identical over 13 bases. This CDR3 comprises 14 residues. Germline trimming cut 5 bases from V and 8 bases from J; bases unmatched to any gene: 3. Germline V gives CDR1 MNHEY, CDR2 SMNVEV (reference sequence). CDR3 DNA sequence: TGTGCCAGCAGTCCTACTAGCGGGGGGGATGAGCAGTTCTTC. It is translated as CASSPTSGGDEQFF.

CDR3 bases: TGTGCCAGCAGTGAAGACAGGTTCTCCACTGAAGCTTTCTTT. It is translated as CASSEDRFSTEAFF. The chain joins TRBV6-1 to TRBJ1-1, with D possibly being TRBD1 (5 bases). CDR1 and CDR2 (germline): MNHNS, SASEGT. CDR3 length equals 14 residues. V lost 1 base to trimming and J lost 4 bases, with 10 bases between them.

Only one count was recorded for this clone. The gene calls are TRBV10-2 and TRBJ2-1; D is possibly TRBD1 (7 bases). Germline CDR1 WSHSY, CDR2 SAAADI. The CDR3 extends over 16 amino acids. Between the trimmed V and J ends, which lost 0 bases and 8 bases, there was a span of 17 bases. CDR3 DNA sequence: TGCGCCAGCAGTGAGTCGACAGGGCGGGGTGTCGATGAGCAGTTCTTC. Translating it yields CASSESTGRGVDEQFF.

The chain links TRBV3-1 (or the pseudogene TRBV3-2) to TRBJ2-2; a weak D match, TRBD2 (5 bases). There are 14 residues in the CDR3. V was shortened by 2 bases and J by 5 bases, with 9 bases between the two germline ends. The germline CDR1 and CDR2 sequences are LGHDT and YNNKEL (reference sequence). The CDR3 reads CASSQQRRTGELFF. For the CDR3, the DNA is TGTGCCAGCAGCCAACAGCGGAGAACCGGGGAGCTGTTTTTT.

The CDR3 protein is CASSSSSGRTDTQYF. CDR3 nucleotide sequence: TGTGCCAGCAGTTCTTCTAGCGGGCGCACAGATACGCAGTATTTT. This rearrangement joins TRBV2 to TRBJ2-3, with 8 bases lining up with TRBD2. CDR1 and CDR2 (germline): SNHLY, FYNNEI. The CDR3 is 15 residues long. With V trimmed by 5 bases and J by 1 base, 5 bases remained unmatched.

This chain uses TRBV7-9 with TRBJ2-7, with 8 bases identical to TRBD1. Germline assignment: CDR1 SEHNR and CDR2 FQNEAQ (reference sequence). V lost 5 bases to trimming and J lost 6 bases; unmatched junction nucleotides: 18. CDR3 length equals 17 residues. As DNA, the CDR3 is TGTGCCAGCAGCCCGGACCCCGTCGGACAGGGAGGAGGCGAGCAGTACTTC. It encodes CASSPDPVGQGGGEQYF.

This sequence joins TRBV19 and TRBJ2-5, with D tentatively TRBD1 (5 bases). V lost 6 bases to trimming and J lost 4 bases, with 21 bases between them. Germline values: CDR1 LNHDA, CDR2 SQIVND (reference sequence). The CDR3 loop spans 16 amino acids. In DNA, the CDR3 is TGTGCCAGTAGCCGGAACCCCCGGACACAAAGAGAGACCCAGTACTTC. It specifies CASSRNPRTQRETQYF. The entire variable domain, with the rest obtained from reference TRBV19 and TRBJ2-5, is as follows: DGGITQSPKYLFRKEGQNVTLSCEQNLNHDAMYWYRQDPGQGLRLIYYSQIVNDFQKGDIAEGYSVSREKKESFPLTVTSAQKNPTAFYLCASSRNPRTQRETQYFGPGTRLLVL.

The chain couples TRBV23-1 to TRBJ2-7; D may be TRBD2 (5 bases). TRBV23-1 is designated an ORF whose function remains uncertain. CDR3 length equals 16 residues. The ends were cut back, 4 bases at V and 3 bases at J, with 19 bases in the middle. The CDR3 DNA follows: TGCGCCAGCAGTCCAAAAGGGCCACGGGATCTCTACGAGCAGTACTTC. Amino acid sequence: CASSPKGPRDLYEQYF.

Worth noting for this clone: The same CDR3 can be traced to other DNA sequences in this sample. This rearrangement joins TRBV5-1 to TRBJ2-5, with 8 bases aligning to TRBD2. V was pared by 0 bases and J by 2 bases, with 3 bases of the junction left unmatched. The length of the CDR3 is 15 residues. Germline values: CDR1 SGHRS, CDR2 YFSETQ. CDR3 sequence: CASSLGAGVQETQYF. The DNA for the CDR3 is TGCGCCAGCAGCTTGGGAGCGGGGGTTCAAGAGACCCAGTACTTC.

This chain connects TRBV4-1 to TRBJ2-7, with D possibly TRBD2 on 5 matching bases. Trimming removed 3 bases at V and 1 base at J, with 10 bases between. The CDR3 covers 14 residues. CDR1 is MGHRA and CDR2 is YSYEKL in the germline V gene. In nucleotides, the CDR3 is TGCGCCAGCAGCCATCATAGCGAATCCTACGAGCAGTACTTC. Its protein is CASSHHSESYEQYF.

The chain recombines TRBV9 with TRBJ1-2, with D perhaps matching TRBD1 (6 bases). The CDR3 runs 14 residues. Germline CDR1 and CDR2: SGDLS and YYNGEE. The V gene lost 4 bases and the J gene lost 3 bases, with 13 bases spanning the gap. The CDR3, as DNA: TGTGCCAGCAGCTTGCGAGGGGGAGACTATGGCTACACCTTC. It is translated as CASSLRGGDYGYTF.

The J gene is TRBJ2-5, the V gene TRBV5-6; a possible D gene is TRBD2 (5 bases). The CDR3 contains 15 residues. Per germline, CDR1 SGHDT and CDR2 YYEEEE. Trimming pared 6 bases from V and 4 bases from J, leaving 19 bases between. The CDR3: CASTGYPGVGETQYF. The CDR3 nucleotides are TGTGCCAGCACCGGATACCCCGGGGTTGGAGAGACCCAGTACTTC.

The rearrangement uses TRBV9 and TRBJ2-7; 10 nucleotides align to TRBD1. Trimming at V came to 4 bases and at J to 3 bases, leaving 7 bases not matched to a gene. The V gene's germline CDR1 is SGDLS and CDR2 YYNGEE. This CDR3 contains 15 residues. The CDR3 region has the DNA TGTGCCAGCAGCTATGGGACAGGGGAGAGCTACGAGCAGTACTTC. Translated: CASSYGTGESYEQYF.

This chain connects TRBV11-2 to TRBJ1-2; D unclear. Looked up from germline, CDR1 is SGHAT and CDR2 is FQNNGV. This CDR3 contains 14 residues. V was pared by 7 bases and J by 4 bases, with 16 bases between. The CDR3 DNA follows: TGTGCCAGCACCCCCGGAGGGTGGTCCTATGGCTACACCTTC. Amino acids: CASTPGGWSYGYTF. Combining the CDR3 with reference TRBV11-2 and TRBJ1-2 gives the whole variable domain EAGVAQSPRYKIIEKRQSVAFWCNPISGHATLYWYQQILGQGPKLLIQFQNNGVVDDSQLPKDRFSAERLKGVDSTLKIQPAKLEDSAVYLCASTPGGWSYGYTFGSGTRLTVV.

This clone was detected a few times. This chain connects TRBV18 to TRBJ1-4; D is uncertain. V gave up 3 bases and J gave up 0 bases, with 8 bases separating them. This CDR3 contains 15 residues. Germline lookup yields CDR1 KGHSH and CDR2 LQKENI. CDR3 in DNA: TGTGCCAGCTCACCCCGAGTAGCAACTAATGAAAAACTGTTTTTT. Its protein product is CASSPRVATNEKLFF.

This clone is a singleton in its sample. J is TRBJ1-2 and V is TRBV27; 9 bases are shared with TRBD1. V was pared by 4 bases and J by 4 bases, with 1 base of the junction left unmatched. The CDR3 runs 13 residues. Germline V CDR1 and CDR2: MNHEY, SMNVEV (reference sequence). In DNA form, the CDR3 reads TGTGCCAGCAGTTCGACAGGGGGCTATGGCTACACCTTC. This gives the protein CASSSTGGYGYTF.

The chain couples TRBV7-9 to TRBJ1-5; D gene unclear. Trimming left V 4 bases short and J 5 bases short, with 9 bases between. Germline CDR1 is SEHNR and CDR2 is FQNEAQ (reference sequence). This CDR3 is built from 13 residues. DNA of the CDR3: TGTGCCAGCAGCTCATCAACACATCAGCCCCAGCATTTT. Its translation: CASSSSTHQPQHF.